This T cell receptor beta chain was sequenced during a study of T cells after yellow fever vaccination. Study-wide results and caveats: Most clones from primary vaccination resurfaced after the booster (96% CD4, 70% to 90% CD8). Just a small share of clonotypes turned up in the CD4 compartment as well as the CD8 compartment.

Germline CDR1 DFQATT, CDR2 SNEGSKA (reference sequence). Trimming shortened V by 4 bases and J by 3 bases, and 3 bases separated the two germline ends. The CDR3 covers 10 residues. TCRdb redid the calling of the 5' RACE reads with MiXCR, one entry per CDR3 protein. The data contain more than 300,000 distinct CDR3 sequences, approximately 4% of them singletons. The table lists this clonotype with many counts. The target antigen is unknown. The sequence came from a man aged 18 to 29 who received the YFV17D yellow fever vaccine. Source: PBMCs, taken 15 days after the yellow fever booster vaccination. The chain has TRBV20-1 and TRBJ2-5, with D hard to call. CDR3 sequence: CSAIKETQYF. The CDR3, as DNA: TGCAGTGCTATAAAAGAGACCCAGTACTTC.